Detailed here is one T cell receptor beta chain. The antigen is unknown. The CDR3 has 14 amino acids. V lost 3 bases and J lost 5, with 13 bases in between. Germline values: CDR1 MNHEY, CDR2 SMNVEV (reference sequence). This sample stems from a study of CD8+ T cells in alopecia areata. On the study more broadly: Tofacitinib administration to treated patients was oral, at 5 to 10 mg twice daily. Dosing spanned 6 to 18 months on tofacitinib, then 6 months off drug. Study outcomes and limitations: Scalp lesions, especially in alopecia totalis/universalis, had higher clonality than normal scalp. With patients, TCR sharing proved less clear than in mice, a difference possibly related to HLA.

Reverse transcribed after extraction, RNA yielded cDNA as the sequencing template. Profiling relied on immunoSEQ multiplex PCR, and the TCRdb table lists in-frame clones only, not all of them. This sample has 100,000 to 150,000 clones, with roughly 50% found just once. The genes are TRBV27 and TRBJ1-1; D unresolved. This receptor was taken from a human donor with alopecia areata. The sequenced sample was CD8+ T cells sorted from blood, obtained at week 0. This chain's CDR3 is CASSLGGGSTEAFF. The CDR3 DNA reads TGTGCCAGCAGTTTGGGTGGAGGGTCTACTGAAGCTTTCTTT.